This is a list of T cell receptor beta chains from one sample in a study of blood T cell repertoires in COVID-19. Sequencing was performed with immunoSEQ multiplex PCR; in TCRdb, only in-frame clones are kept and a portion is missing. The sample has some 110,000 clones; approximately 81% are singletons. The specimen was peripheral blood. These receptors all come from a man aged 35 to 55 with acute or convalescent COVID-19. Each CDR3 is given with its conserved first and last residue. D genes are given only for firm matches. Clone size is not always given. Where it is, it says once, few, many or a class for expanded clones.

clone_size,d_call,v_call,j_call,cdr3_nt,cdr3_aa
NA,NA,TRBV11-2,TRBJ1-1,TGTGCCAGCGGAATGGGAGGGTTTAGGGAAGCTTTCTTT,CASGMGGFREAFF
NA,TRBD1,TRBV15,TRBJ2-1,TGTGCCACCAGCAGAGGTTCCCGGGACAGGGGGCTCGATGAGCAGTTCTTC,CATSRGSRDRGLDEQFF
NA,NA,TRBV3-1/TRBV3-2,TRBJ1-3,TGTGCCAGCAGCCGGGCAGTCTCTGGAAACACCATATATTTT,CASSRAVSGNTIYF
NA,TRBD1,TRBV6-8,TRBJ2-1,TGTGCCAGCAGTTACCCGACAGGGGACAAACACAATGAGCAGTTCTTC,CASSYPTGDKHNEQFF
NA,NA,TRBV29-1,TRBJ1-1,TGCAGCGTTGATCACAGGAAGAACACTGAAGCTTTCTTT,CSVDHRKNTEAFF
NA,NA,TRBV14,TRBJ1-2,TGTGCCAGCAGCCAAACCGGACTCTATGGCTACACCTTC,CASSQTGLYGYTF
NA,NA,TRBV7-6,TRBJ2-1,TGTGCCAGCACACCTACTACCTACAATGAGCAGTTCTTC,CASTPTTYNEQFF
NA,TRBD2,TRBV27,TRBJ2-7,TGTGCCAGCAGTTTTTTCGGGGGGGACGGCTACGAGCAGTACTTC,CASSFFGGDGYEQYF
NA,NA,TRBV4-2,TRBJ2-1,TGTGCCAGCAGCCAAGCGTTGCGCGTAGCCTACAATGAGCAGTTCTTC,CASSQALRVAYNEQFF
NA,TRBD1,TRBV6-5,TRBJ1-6,TGTGCCAGCAGTCCTACAGGGGCTTATTCACCCCTCCACTTT,CASSPTGAYSPLHF
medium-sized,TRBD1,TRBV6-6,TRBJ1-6,TGTGCCAGCAGTTATTGGAAGGGGGCAGGTTCACCCCTCCACTTT,CASSYWKGAGSPLHF
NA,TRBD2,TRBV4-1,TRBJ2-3,TGCGCCAGCAGCCAAGGTGTGACTAGCAGCACAGATACGCAGTATTTT,CASSQGVTSSTDTQYF
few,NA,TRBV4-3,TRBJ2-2,TGCGCCAGCAGCCAAAGATCCGGGTACGGCACCGGGGAGCTGTTTTTT,CASSQRSGYGTGELFF
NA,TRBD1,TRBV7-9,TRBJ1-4,TGTGCCAGCAGCTTCCCACAGGGGGTTATTGAAAAACTGTTTTTT,CASSFPQGVIEKLFF
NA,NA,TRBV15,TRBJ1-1,TGTGCCACCAGCAGAGATTTCAGGGTAACAGGCACTGAAGCTTTCTTT,CATSRDFRVTGTEAFF
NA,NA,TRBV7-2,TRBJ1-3,TGTGCCAGCAGTGACAGCCTCTCTGGAAACACCATATATTTT,CASSDSLSGNTIYF
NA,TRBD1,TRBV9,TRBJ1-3,TGTGCCAGCAGCTCCCGGGGACAGGGTGTTGGAAACACCATATATTTT,CASSSRGQGVGNTIYF
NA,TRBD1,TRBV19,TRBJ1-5,TGTGCCAGTACCTCCACAGGGGGCTCTCAGCCCCAGCATTTT,CASTSTGGSQPQHF
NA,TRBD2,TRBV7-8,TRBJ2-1,TGTGCCAGCAGCCTGCAGGCTAGCGGGAGGGGGCGGGGGCAGTTCTTC,CASSLQASGRGRGQFF
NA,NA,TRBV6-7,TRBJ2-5,TGTGCCAGCAGTTACGGGCCAGGGGGGGAGACCCAGTACTTC,CASSYGPGGETQYF
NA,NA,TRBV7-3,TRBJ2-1,TGTGCCAGCAGCTTAACTGGGGGGAAGGGATCCTACAATGAGCAGTTCTTC,CASSLTGGKGSYNEQFF
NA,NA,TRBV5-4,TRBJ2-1,TGTGCCAGCAGCTTGGCTGGAGGGGCCTACAATGAGCAGTTCTTC,CASSLAGGAYNEQFF
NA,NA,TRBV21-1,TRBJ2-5,TGTGCCAGCAGCGCAAGACAGGGGCCGGGGGAGACCCAGTACTTC,CASSARQGPGETQYF
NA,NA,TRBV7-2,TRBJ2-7,TGTGCCAGCAGCCCCGATGTTGGGGCCCCCTACGAGCAGTACTTC,CASSPDVGAPYEQYF
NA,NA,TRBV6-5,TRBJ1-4,TGTGCCAGCAGTCGGACACCAACTAATGAAAAACTGTTTTTT,CASSRTPTNEKLFF
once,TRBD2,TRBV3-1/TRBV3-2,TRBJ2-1,TGTGCCAGCAGCCTAACGACTAGCGGGGGTAATCGGTTCTTC,CASSLTTSGGNRFF
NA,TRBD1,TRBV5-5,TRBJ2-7,TGTGCCAGCAGCTTACCCGGGACAGGGGTGTACGAGCAGTACTTC,CASSLPGTGVYEQYF
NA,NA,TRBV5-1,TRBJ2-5,TGCGCCAGCAGCTTTGGAGGTTATGAGACCCAGTACTTC,CASSFGGYETQYF
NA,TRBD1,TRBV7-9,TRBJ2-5,TGTGCCAGCAGCTCAGTAGGGACAGGGGGCGAAGAGACCCAGTACTTC,CASSSVGTGGEETQYF
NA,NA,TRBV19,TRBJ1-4,TGTGCCAGTAGTACCGCCGGGACAACTAATGAAAAACTGTTTTTT,CASSTAGTTNEKLFF
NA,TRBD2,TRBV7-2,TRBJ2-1,TGTGCCAGCAGAAACCCGGGACTAGCGGAGCAGTTCTTC,CASRNPGLAEQFF
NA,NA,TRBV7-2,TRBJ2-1,TGTGCCAGCAGCTTAGTAGGCAGGGTAGTTAATGAGCAGTTCTTC,CASSLVGRVVNEQFF
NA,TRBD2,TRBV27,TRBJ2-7,TGTGCCAGCAGTTTGGGGGGGAGTAGGAACGAGCAGTACTTC,CASSLGGSRNEQYF
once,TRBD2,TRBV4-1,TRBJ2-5,TGCGCCAGCAGCCAAGAAGGTAGCGGGAGAGGGGCGACCCAGTACTTC,CASSQEGSGRGATQYF
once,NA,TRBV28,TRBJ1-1,TGTGTCAGAGGGACTAACACTGAAGCTTTCTTT,CVRGTNTEAFF
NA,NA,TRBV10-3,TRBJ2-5,TGTGCCATCAGTGAGCTCTATCAAGAGACCCAGTACTTC,CAISELYQETQYF
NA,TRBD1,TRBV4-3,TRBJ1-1,TGCGCCAGCAGCCCAATGAAGGGACAGGGATTGAACACTGAAGCTTTCTTT,CASSPMKGQGLNTEAFF
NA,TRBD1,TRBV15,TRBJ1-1,TGTGCCACCAGCAGAGGGAAGGGGGCCAACACTGAAGCTTTCTTT,CATSRGKGANTEAFF
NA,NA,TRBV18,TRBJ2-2,TGTGCCAGCTCAGCCGGACAGCATAACACCGGGGAGCTGTTTTTT,CASSAGQHNTGELFF
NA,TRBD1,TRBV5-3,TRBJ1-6,TGTGCCAGAAGCCCCGCCCTACGGGGACAGCCCGTCAGATTCACCCTCCACTTT,CARSPALRGQPVRFTLHF
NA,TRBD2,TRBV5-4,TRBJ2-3,TGTGCCAGCAGCCGGACTAGCGGGAGCGTCGATACGCAGTATTTT,CASSRTSGSVDTQYF
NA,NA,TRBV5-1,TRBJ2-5,TGCGCCAGCCTCGGACAGCAAGAGACCCAGTACTTC,CASLGQQETQYF
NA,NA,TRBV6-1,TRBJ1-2,TGTGCCAGCAGTGAAGTTAGATCAGGGTGGGGTGATGGCTACACCTTC,CASSEVRSGWGDGYTF
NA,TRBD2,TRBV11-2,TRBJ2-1,TGTGCCAGCAGCTCTACCCTTCTTTGGGGACTAGCGGGGAGCAATGAGCAGTTCTTC,CASSSTLLWGLAGSNEQFF
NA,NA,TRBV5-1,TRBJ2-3,TGCGCCAGCAGCACGGGTCGCGTCGGTACAGATACGCAGTATTTT,CASSTGRVGTDTQYF
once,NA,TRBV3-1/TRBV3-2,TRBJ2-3,TGTGCCAGCAGCCAAGTAAGCAGGGGCACAGATACGCAGTATTTT,CASSQVSRGTDTQYF
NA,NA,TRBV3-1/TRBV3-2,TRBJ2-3,TGTGCCAGCAGCCAAGGGACTGTTACAGATACGCAGTATTTT,CASSQGTVTDTQYF
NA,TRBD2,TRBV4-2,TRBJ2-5,TGTGCCAGCAGCCAAGATGAGGCTAGCGGGGAGACCCAGTACTTC,CASSQDEASGETQYF
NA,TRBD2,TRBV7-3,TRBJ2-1,TGTGCCAGCAGCTTAGGGAGCGGGAGGTCCTACAATGAGCAGTTCTTC,CASSLGSGRSYNEQFF
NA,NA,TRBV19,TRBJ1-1,TGTGCCAGTAGTTACAATGGACTGACGAACACTGAAGCTTTCTTT,CASSYNGLTNTEAFF
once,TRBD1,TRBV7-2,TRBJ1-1,TGTGCCAGCAGCCGTCGACAGGGGAACACTGAAGCTTTCTTT,CASSRRQGNTEAFF
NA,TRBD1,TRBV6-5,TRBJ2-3,TGTGCCAGCAGTTCCTTACAGGGGGCAGATACGCAGTATTTT,CASSSLQGADTQYF
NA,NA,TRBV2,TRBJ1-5,TGTGCCAGCAGGCCGGGAAGCAATCAGCCCCAGCATTTT,CASRPGSNQPQHF
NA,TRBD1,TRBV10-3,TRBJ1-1,TGTGCCATCAGTATGAGACAGGGTGTAGACACTGAAGCTTTCTTT,CAISMRQGVDTEAFF
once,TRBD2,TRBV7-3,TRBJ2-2,TGTGCCAGCAGCTTTGGGCGGGAGGCAGCGAACACCGGGGAGCTGTTTTTT,CASSFGREAANTGELFF
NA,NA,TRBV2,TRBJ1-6,TGTGCCAGCAGTGGCCTACAGGGCATACGGGATTCACCCCTCCACTTT,CASSGLQGIRDSPLHF
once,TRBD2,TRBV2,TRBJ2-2,TGTGCCAGCAGTGAAGACGGGAGGGCCTACACCGGGGAGCTGTTTTTT,CASSEDGRAYTGELFF
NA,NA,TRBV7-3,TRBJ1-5,TGTGCCAGCAGCTTGCAGAAAAATCAGCCCCAGCATTTT,CASSLQKNQPQHF